A selection of T cell receptor beta chains follows, all from one sample in a study of identical twins. MiXCR was run by TCRdb on the 5' RACE reads, yielding one entry per CDR3 protein. Here the sample spans roughly 710,000 distinct CDR3 sequences, around 6% being singletons. Material: naive T cells sorted from blood. These receptors originate from a man aged 18 to 29 in good health. CDR3s include the opening cysteine and the closing phenylalanine or tryptophan. Fields, in order: J gene, D gene, V gene, clone size, CDR3 DNA, CDR3 protein. The D gene is left open where the match is weak. Size is stated for part of the rows, as once, few or many counts, or as a class when the clone is expanded.

J: TRBJ2-5; D: -; V: TRBV27; size: few; DNA: TGTGCCAGCAGTTTTGGAGGGGTACAGCAGTACTTC; CDR3: CASSFGGVQQYF
J: TRBJ2-1; D: -; V: TRBV5-1; size: -; DNA: TGCGCCAGCAGTCAGGGCGGGCGGCTAGCGTTAATCTACAATGAGCAGTTCTTC; CDR3: CASSQGGRLALIYNEQFF
J: TRBJ2-7; D: -; V: TRBV6-2/TRBV6-3; size: few; DNA: TGTGCCAGCAGTCTACGGGGACTCCCAGGGTACGAGCAGTACTTC; CDR3: CASSLRGLPGYEQYF
J: TRBJ2-5; D: -; V: TRBV6-5; size: many; DNA: TGTGCCAGCAGTTACTCGTCGAATCTCCCGCAAGAGACCCAGTACTTC; CDR3: CASSYSSNLPQETQYF
J: TRBJ2-3; D: TRBD2; V: TRBV29-1; size: many; DNA: TGCAGCGTTGAATTGCGGGAGGGCCCTCGTACAGATACGCAGTATTTT; CDR3: CSVELREGPRTDTQYF
J: TRBJ1-6; D: TRBD1; V: TRBV27; size: -; DNA: TGTGCCAGCCGGACAGGGGCATATAATTCACCCCTCCACTTT; CDR3: CASRTGAYNSPLHF
J: TRBJ1-4; D: -; V: TRBV6-2/TRBV6-3; size: -; DNA: TGTGCCAGCAGTTACCCCGGACGTGGGTATGGAAAACTGTTTTTT; CDR3: CASSYPGRGYGKLFF
J: TRBJ1-1; D: -; V: TRBV28; size: few; DNA: TGTGCCTGCGATACAGGATTGACTGAAGCTTTCTTT; CDR3: CACDTGLTEAFF
J: TRBJ2-7; D: -; V: TRBV29-1; size: many; DNA: TGCAGCGTTAGGACAGTGTACTCCTACGAGCAGTACTTC; CDR3: CSVRTVYSYEQYF
J: TRBJ2-4; D: -; V: TRBV5-1; size: many; DNA: TGCGCCAGCAGCTGGAGCCAGTTGGGACCAGAAAACATTCAGTACTTC; CDR3: CASSWSQLGPENIQYF
J: TRBJ2-1; D: -; V: TRBV5-5; size: many; DNA: TGTGCCAGCACCTTGGTTGGAAATGAGCAGTTCTTC; CDR3: CASTLVGNEQFF
J: TRBJ2-7; D: TRBD1; V: TRBV10-3; size: many; DNA: TGTGCCATCAGAGACAGGGACGAGCAGTACTTC; CDR3: CAIRDRDEQYF
J: TRBJ2-1; D: TRBD2; V: TRBV29-1; size: many; DNA: TGCAGCGTCATACTAGCGGGAGAAGGCAATGAGCAGTTCTTC; CDR3: CSVILAGEGNEQFF
J: TRBJ2-7; D: -; V: TRBV27; size: many; DNA: TGTGCCAGCAGTTTACCCTCCTACGAGCAGTACTTC; CDR3: CASSLPSYEQYF
J: TRBJ2-3; D: TRBD1; V: TRBV6-1; size: many; DNA: TGTGCCAGTAGGACAGGGCCGAACACAGATACGCAGTATTTT; CDR3: CASRTGPNTDTQYF
J: TRBJ2-7; D: TRBD2; V: TRBV20-1; size: many; DNA: TGCAGTGCTAGAGAACCAGCGGGAGTCTACGAGCAGTACTTC; CDR3: CSAREPAGVYEQYF
J: TRBJ2-3; D: -; V: TRBV12-3/TRBV12-4; size: many; DNA: TGTGCCAGCGGCCCGGGTGCGGCCACTCTCACAGATACGCAGTATTTT; CDR3: CASGPGAATLTDTQYF
J: TRBJ2-5; D: -; V: TRBV5-1; size: many; DNA: TGCGCCAGCAGCTTGAAAGGAGATTGGGAGACCCAGTACTTC; CDR3: CASSLKGDWETQYF
J: TRBJ2-1; D: -; V: TRBV6-1; size: -; DNA: TGTGCCAGCACCTCCGGTGTATCCGGGAACAATGAGCAGTTCTTC; CDR3: CASTSGVSGNNEQFF
J: TRBJ1-5; D: -; V: TRBV20-1; size: many; DNA: TGCAGTGCCCCGCGCGGGGGTAGCAATCAGCCCCAGCATTTT; CDR3: CSAPRGGSNQPQHF
J: TRBJ2-1; D: -; V: TRBV15; size: many; DNA: TGTGCCACCAGCACCGGCGGGGACAATGAGCAGTTCTTC; CDR3: CATSTGGDNEQFF
J: TRBJ1-1; D: -; V: TRBV3-1; size: few; DNA: TGTGCCAGCAGCCCCATCCGGACAGAGATCACAGAAGCTTTCTTT; CDR3: CASSPIRTEITEAFF
J: TRBJ2-5; D: -; V: TRBV4-3; size: many; DNA: TGCGCCAGCAGCCAAGATAGGTTGGCCATACCGTACTTC; CDR3: CASSQDRLAIPYF
J: TRBJ2-1; D: -; V: TRBV11-2; size: few; DNA: TGTGCCAGCAGCTATCTTAGGGGGAGGAGTGGCAATGAGCAGTTCTTC; CDR3: CASSYLRGRSGNEQFF
J: TRBJ2-5; D: -; V: TRBV28; size: few; DNA: TGTGCCAGCAGTACTAGTGGTTGGGCCCAAGAGACCCAGTACTTC; CDR3: CASSTSGWAQETQYF
J: TRBJ2-1; D: TRBD2; V: TRBV6-2/TRBV6-3; size: many; DNA: TGTGCCAGCAGTTACCCTATGTTGGGACTAGCGGGAGGCTACAATGAGCAGTTCTTC; CDR3: CASSYPMLGLAGGYNEQFF
J: TRBJ2-7; D: -; V: TRBV5-1; size: many; DNA: TGCGCCAGCAGCCTTATCACCCTTTCCTACGAGCAGTACTTC; CDR3: CASSLITLSYEQYF
J: TRBJ2-5; D: TRBD1; V: TRBV7-2; size: few; DNA: TGTGCCAGCAGCCAAAGACAGGGCCGGGGAGAGACCCAGTACTTC; CDR3: CASSQRQGRGETQYF
J: TRBJ1-1; D: TRBD1; V: TRBV12-3/TRBV12-4; size: few; DNA: TGTGCCAGCAGTTTAAGTGTTTCGGACAGGAGGGCTTTCTTT; CDR3: CASSLSVSDRRAFF
J: TRBJ2-3; D: -; V: TRBV5-1; size: -; DNA: TGCGCCAGCAGCTTGGCCAGTGGCCACGGGGATACGCAGTATTTT; CDR3: CASSLASGHGDTQYF
J: TRBJ2-2; D: -; V: TRBV9; size: -; DNA: TGTGCCAGCAGCGAAGAATATTACGCGAACACCGGGGAGCTGTTTTTT; CDR3: CASSEEYYANTGELFF
J: TRBJ2-2; D: TRBD1; V: TRBV10-3; size: few; DNA: TGTGCCATCAGTGCTCCTCCGGGGACAGGGGCCACCGGGGAGCTGTTTTTT; CDR3: CAISAPPGTGATGELFF
J: TRBJ2-3; D: TRBD2; V: TRBV20-1; size: few; DNA: TGCAGTGCTAGGGCGGGGACTACCCGCACAGATACGCAGTATTTT; CDR3: CSARAGTTRTDTQYF
J: TRBJ2-7; D: -; V: TRBV6-6; size: many; DNA: TGTGCCAGCAGTCGTAGCGTCTACGAGCAGTACTTC; CDR3: CASSRSVYEQYF
J: TRBJ2-1; D: -; V: TRBV7-9; size: -; DNA: TGTGCCAGCAGCTTAGCCCCACGGGGGCCTCAGTTCTTC; CDR3: CASSLAPRGPQFF
J: TRBJ2-2; D: -; V: TRBV23-1; size: few; DNA: TGCGCCAGCAGTCATAAGGGATACACCGGGGAGCTGTTTTTT; CDR3: CASSHKGYTGELFF
J: TRBJ1-1; D: TRBD1; V: TRBV20-1; size: many; DNA: TGCAGTGCTAAGACAGGGTGGGACACTGAAGCTTTCTTT; CDR3: CSAKTGWDTEAFF
J: TRBJ1-3; D: -; V: TRBV4-2; size: many; DNA: TGTGCCAGCAGCCAAGGCCCCAATGGAAACACCATATATTTT; CDR3: CASSQGPNGNTIYF
J: TRBJ1-2; D: -; V: TRBV7-2; size: -; DNA: TGTGCCAGCAGCTCTAGGGGGGGTACCGACTATGGCTACACCTTC; CDR3: CASSSRGGTDYGYTF